Reported below is one TCR beta chain. Assay: immunoSEQ multiplex PCR; the TCRdb copy retains only in-frame clones and omits some. The table lists a few hundred thousand clones, 85% to 90% of them singletons. This sample stems from a study of blood T cell repertoires in COVID-19. For the study at large: Whether acute or convalescent, the COVID-19 samples came from the United States, Italy and Spain.

The specimen was PBMCs or T cells enriched from blood (not recorded which). This TCR came from a man in his thirties or forties who had recovered from COVID-19.

The CDR3 region is CASSNGLAGVADTQYF. In DNA, the CDR3 is TGCGCCAGTTCAAACGGGCTAGCGGGAGTTGCAGATACGCAGTATTTT. The chain joins TRBV4-1 to TRBJ2-3; 10 bases match TRBD2. Germline-derived CDR1 and CDR2 are MGHRA and YSYEKL. Trimming cost V 9 bases and J 4 bases; bases outside gene matches: 13. The CDR3 covers 16 residues.